This TCR beta chain originates from a study of identical twins. Study results and limitations: Fewer insertions were carried by abundant cord blood beta clonotypes, but none was seen in memory repertoires. Invariant cells of the MAIT and iNKT types might have partly distorted the zero-insertion analyses.

The cDNA had a unique molecular identifier and a template-switch universal primer site. TCRdb fed the 5' RACE reads into MiXCR, producing one record per CDR3 protein. This table has 300,000 to 400,000 distinct CDR3 sequences, 7% to 9.5% appearing once. In regard to this clonotype: Its antigen is currently unknown.

The sequenced sample was naive T cells sorted from blood. This TCR was sampled from a woman between 45 and 60 years old in good health.

CDR3 nucleotide sequence: TGTGCCATCAAGGCCAGGGCGGGCACTGAAGCTTTCTTT. It yields the protein CAIKARAGTEAFF. The rearrangement uses TRBV6-1 and TRBJ1-1; D may be TRBD1 (5 bases). Germline CDR1 and CDR2: MNHNS and SASEGT. The CDR3 extends over 13 amino acids. V shed 10 bases and J shed 4 bases, with 16 bases lying between them.